What follows are 22 T cell receptor beta chains derived from one specimen sequenced in a study of T cell responses to AZD1222 COVID-19 vaccine. Sequenced by immunoSEQ multiplex PCR; TCRdb stores in-frame clones only, minus some. The sample lists 150,000 to 200,000 clones, approximately 92% occurring once. The sample here was peripheral blood, taken 28 days after the second dose of the MenACWY control vaccine. Receptors originate from an adult who received the MenACWY meningococcal vaccine as a control.

This clone was observed a few times. The gene calls are TRBV5-1 and TRBJ2-2; D unresolved. This CDR3 is 15 amino acids long. Trimming took 0 bases from V and 0 from J, leaving 6 bases between them. Per the germline V gene, CDR1 is SGHRS and CDR2 is YFSETQ. CDR3 sequence: CASSLDNANTGELFF. CDR3 nucleotide sequence: TGCGCCAGCAGCTTGGACAATGCGAACACCGGGGAGCTGTTTTTT.

V gene TRBV28 combines with J gene TRBJ2-2; D possibly corresponds to TRBD2 (6 bases). The CDR3 is 16 amino acids. The V gene lost 6 bases and the J gene lost 4 bases, with 18 bases spanning the gap. Germline-derived CDR1 and CDR2 are MDHEN and SYDVKM. Written as DNA, the CDR3 is TGTGCCAGCAGACTAGCCTCCTCATTTTTCACCGGGGAGCTGTTTTTT. This codes for CASRLASSFFTGELFF.

The genes are TRBV7-9 and TRBJ1-1; D is uncertain. The CDR3 spans 13 residues. Germline V gives CDR1 SEHNR, CDR2 FQNEAQ (reference sequence). Deletions cut 4 bases from V and 2 bases from J, with 8 bases between. CDR3 loop: CASSWTGNTEAFF. The DNA of the CDR3 is TGTGCCAGCAGCTGGACGGGTAACACTGAAGCTTTCTTT.

This chain's CDR3 is CASSIQGTGYTF. CDR3 DNA: TGTGCCAGTAGTATCCAGGGGACTGGCTACACCTTC. The chain carries TRBV19 and TRBJ1-2, with D perhaps TRBD1 (6 bases). Germline CDR1 reads LNHDA; CDR2 reads SQIVND (reference sequence). V was shortened by 3 bases and J by 7 bases, with 9 bases between the two germline ends. CDR3 length: 12 amino acids. Together with reference TRBV19 and TRBJ1-2, the CDR3 gives the full variable domain: DGGITQSPKYLFRKEGQNVTLSCEQNLNHDAMYWYRQDPGQGLRLIYYSQIVNDFQKGDIAEGYSVSREKKESFPLTVTSAQKNPTAFYLCASSIQGTGYTFGSGTRLTVV.

CDR3 nucleotides: TGTGCCAGCAGTGGCGGGTCGGATACGCAGTATTTT. The encoded protein is CASSGGSDTQYF. The V and J genes are TRBV6-2 or TRBV6-3 and TRBJ2-3, with a weak D call TRBD2 (5 bases). The CDR3 has 12 amino acids. V was shortened by 5 bases and J by 6 bases, with 9 bases between the two germline ends. Germline CDR1 MNHEY, CDR2 SVGEGT.

V gene TRBV2 combines with J gene TRBJ1-6, with a possible D match to TRBD1 (6 bases). V shed 5 bases and J shed 9 bases, with 17 bases lying between them. The CDR3 loop spans 15 amino acids. Germline V gene lookup returns CDR1 SNHLY and CDR2 FYNNEI. This chain's CDR3 is CASSRGLQGGSPLHF. CDR3 sequence (DNA): TGTGCCAGCAGTAGAGGATTGCAAGGGGGTTCACCCCTCCACTTT.

CDR3 residues: CASSYTEAFF. The CDR3 DNA is TGTGCCAGCAGTTACACTGAAGCTTTCTTT. The chain uses TRBV6-5 and TRBJ1-1; D ambiguous. The V end was cut by 2 bases, the J end by 5 bases, with 0 bases between. The CDR3 covers 10 residues. Germline V gene data show CDR1 as MNHEY and CDR2 as SVGAGI.

The gene calls are TRBV5-4 and TRBJ1-3, with D possibly TRBD1 on 5 matching bases. CDR1 and CDR2 from the germline V gene are SGHNT and YYREEE (reference sequence). Deletions cut 4 bases from V and 0 bases from J, with 11 bases between. This CDR3 is 15 amino acids long. The CDR3 nucleotides are TGTGCCAGCAGCGAGCAGGGCCTCTCTGGAAACACCATATATTTT. It specifies CASSEQGLSGNTIYF.

This clone was counted once. The chain combines TRBV6-5 with TRBJ2-7; a weak D match, TRBD1 (6 bases). Germline CDR1 is MNHEY and CDR2 is SVGAGI. This CDR3 is 11 amino acids long. Trimming stripped 8 bases from V and 3 bases from J, with 8 bases between. CDR3 DNA: TGTGCCAGCGGCAGGGGCTACGAGCAGTACTTC. The encoded protein is CASGRGYEQYF.

This sequence joins TRBV29-1 and TRBJ2-7, with a tentative D call TRBD2 (6 bases). CDR1 SQVTM and CDR2 ANQGSEA come from the germline V gene. The V end was cut by 2 bases, the J end by 6 bases, with 14 bases between. This CDR3 is built from 13 residues. The CDR3 loop is CSVERFGGREQYF. For the CDR3, the DNA is TGCAGCGTTGAACGATTTGGAGGGCGCGAGCAGTACTTC.

The chain couples TRBV28 to TRBJ1-3; D unresolved. Trimming cost V 7 bases and J 0 bases, with 13 bases left between them. Germline V gives CDR1 MDHEN, CDR2 SYDVKM. The CDR3 contains 15 residues. This CDR3 reads CASKSHSSSGNTIYF. The CDR3 region has the DNA TGTGCCAGCAAGTCGCACTCGAGCTCTGGAAACACCATATATTTT.

The rearrangement links TRBV2 to TRBJ1-1; 8 bases align to TRBD1. Germline V gene sequence: CDR1 SNHLY, CDR2 FYNNEI. The V gene end was trimmed by 5 bases and the J gene end by 4 bases; junction bases not matched to a gene: 3. The CDR3 is 13 amino acids. CDR3 residues: CASSFDRGTEAFF. CDR3 DNA sequence: TGTGCCAGCAGTTTTGACAGGGGCACTGAAGCTTTCTTT.

The V call is TRBV5-1, the J call TRBJ1-4; TRBD1 matches at 9 bases. Germline V lookup: CDR1 SGHRS, CDR2 YFSETQ. V gave up 0 bases and J gave up 0 bases; unmatched junction bases: 6. CDR3 length: 18 residues. The CDR3 loop reads CASSLGRTGVPTNEKLFF. The CDR3 DNA follows: TGCGCCAGCAGCTTGGGCAGGACAGGGGTGCCAACTAATGAAAAACTGTTTTTT.

The chain employs TRBV5-1 and TRBJ1-2, with 9 bases lining up with TRBD1. Germline loops: CDR1 SGHRS, CDR2 YFSETQ. V shed 3 bases and J 1 base; nucleotides not matched to a gene: 13. The CDR3 is made up of 18 amino acids. This chain's CDR3 is CASSSGTGIPGFNYGYTF. In DNA form, the CDR3 reads TGCGCCAGCAGCTCAGGGACAGGGATCCCCGGATTTAACTATGGCTACACCTTC.

J is TRBJ2-3 and V is TRBV19; TRBD2 aligns across 8 bases. The CDR3 has 17 amino acids. The germline V gene encodes CDR1 LNHDA and CDR2 SQIVND (reference sequence). V was clipped by 4 bases and J by 2 bases; unmatched bases: 11. The CDR3 region is CASSRRASGGITDTQYF. Written as DNA, the CDR3 is TGTGCCAGTAGTAGGAGGGCCTCGGGAGGGATCACAGATACGCAGTATTTT.

The chain links TRBV29-1 to TRBJ1-5; D unresolved. V lost 3 bases and J 1 base, leaving 7 bases between the germline ends. Germline CDR1 reads SQVTM; CDR2 reads ANQGSEA. The CDR3 contains 13 residues. The CDR3 DNA reads as TGCAGCGTTGATGCGGGGAGCAATCAGCCCCAGCATTTT. It encodes CSVDAGSNQPQHF. Based on the CDR3 plus reference TRBV29-1 and TRBJ1-5, the full variable domain is SAVISQKPSRDICQRGTSLTIQCQVDSQVTMMFWYRQQPGQSLTLIATANQGSEATYESGFVIDKFPISRPNLTFSTLTVSNMSPEDSSIYLCSVDAGSNQPQHFGDGTRLSIL.

This chain joins TRBV9 and TRBJ1-2, with 10 positions matching TRBD1. With 3 bases clipped from V and 12 bases from J, the junction kept 5 bases outside the gene matches. CDR3 length: 12 residues. Germline assignment: CDR1 SGDLS and CDR2 YYNGEE. The CDR3 bases are TGTGCCAGCAGCGCCGGCGGGACAGGGGACACCTTC. Translated: CASSAGGTGDTF.

This clone appeared once. J is TRBJ2-7 and V is TRBV3-1 (or the pseudogene TRBV3-2); maybe TRBD2 (5 bases). CDR3 length: 13 amino acids. CDR1 and CDR2 (germline): LGHDT, YNNKEL (reference sequence). V lost 8 bases to trimming and J lost 2 bases, with 13 bases between them. CDR3 protein: CASGSGGAYEQYF. The CDR3 DNA reads as TGTGCCAGCGGAAGCGGCGGCGCCTACGAGCAGTACTTC.

V gene TRBV6-5 combines with J gene TRBJ2-7; TRBD2 matches 9 bases. Germline loops: CDR1 MNHEY, CDR2 SVGAGI. The CDR3 contains 14 residues. The ends lost 7 bases at V and 7 bases at J; junction bases unmatched: 11. CDR3 nucleotides: TGTGCCAGCAAAAGCTCTAGCGGGAAAGGGGAGCAGTACTTC. Protein product: CASKSSSGKGEQYF.

The V and J genes are TRBV10-3 and TRBJ1-3, with D unresolved. This CDR3 is 12 amino acids long. Germline loops: CDR1 ENHRY, CDR2 SYGVKD. Trimming left V 7 bases short and J 4 bases short, with 8 bases between. CDR3 region: CAITEGGNTIYF. The CDR3 DNA reads TGTGCCATCACCGAGGGAGGAAACACCATATATTTT.

The chain has TRBV5-1 and TRBJ1-4; possible D gene TRBD1, 6 bases. The CDR3 length is 14 residues. V was pared by 1 base and J by 8 bases, with 12 bases between. Per the germline V gene, CDR1 is SGHRS and CDR2 is YFSETQ. The CDR3, as DNA: TGCGCCAGCAGCTTGACACAGGGAAAGGAAAAACTGTTTTTT. Amino acids: CASSLTQGKEKLFF.

This sequence joins TRBV13 and TRBJ2-2; D possibly corresponds to TRBD2 (5 bases). Germline values: CDR1 PRHDT, CDR2 FYEKMQ (reference sequence). This CDR3 comprises 17 residues. V gave up 4 bases and J gave up 0 bases, with 15 bases separating them. CDR3 DNA sequence: TGTGCCAGCAGCTCGGAGGTTTTGTTCGCGAACACCGGGGAGCTGTTTTTT. This codes for CASSSEVLFANTGELFF.